These 29 T cell receptor beta chains were all obtained from the same sample, sequenced in a study of Graves' ophthalmopathy and Graves' hyperthyroidism. RNA transcripts were the source from which TCR beta CDR3 regions were amplified. HTBI primers served in a first-round RT-PCR, which a second-round multiplex PCR followed. TCRdb redid the calling of the multiplex PCR reads with MiXCR, one entry per CDR3 protein. The sample includes some 240,000 distinct CDR3 sequences, 40% to 50% of them seen just once. The sequenced sample was peripheral blood. Source of these receptors: an adult man with Graves' ophthalmopathy.

V usage is TRBV20-1 and J usage is TRBJ1-2; D call uncertain. Germline V CDR1 and CDR2: DFQATT, SNEGSKA (reference sequence). Trimming stripped 0 bases from V and 4 bases from J, with 15 bases between. There are 15 residues in the CDR3. This chain's CDR3 is CSARDPGKEGYGYTF. The DNA for the CDR3 is TGCAGTGCTAGAGATCCGGGGAAGGAAGGCTATGGCTACACCTTC.

J is TRBJ1-1 and V is TRBV20-1; maybe TRBD1 (6 bases). Trimming pared 5 bases from V and 2 bases from J, leaving 24 bases between. Germline V CDR1 and CDR2: DFQATT, SNEGSKA (reference sequence). The CDR3 totals 17 residues. CDR3 DNA sequence: TGCAGTGCTGCTCCGGGACACCTAAAGGGAGCCAACACTGAAGCTTTCTTT. This codes for CSAAPGHLKGANTEAFF.

The table lists this clonotype with many counts. The rearrangement uses TRBV7-2 and TRBJ1-2; D is uncertain. The CDR3 sequence is 11 residues long. The germline V gene encodes CDR1 SGHTA and CDR2 FQGNSA. V was clipped by 6 bases and J by 8 bases, with 10 bases between them. CDR3 in amino acids: CASREPNGYTF. CDR3 coding DNA: TGTGCCAGCAGGGAGCCCAACGGCTACACCTTC.

V and J are TRBV15 and TRBJ2-3, with D unresolved. The germline V gene has CDR1 LNHNV and CDR2 YYDKDF (reference sequence). Between the trimmed V and J ends, which lost 6 bases and 12 bases, there was a span of 22 bases. The CDR3 spans 14 residues. The CDR3 reads CATRTPDGLAGQYF. The CDR3 DNA sequence: TGTGCCACCAGGACTCCGGATGGGTTAGCAGGCCAGTATTTT.

The chain is built from TRBV9 and TRBJ1-2, with D tentatively TRBD1 (5 bases). The V and J ends lost 1 base and 7 bases respectively, with 11 bases between them. The CDR3 runs 13 residues. Germline V gives CDR1 SGDLS, CDR2 YYNGEE. CDR3 region: CASSVQGGVGYTF. The CDR3, as DNA: TGTGCCAGCAGCGTACAGGGAGGGGTTGGCTACACCTTC.

This clonotype was observed a few times. This chain joins TRBV5-8 and TRBJ2-7, with a tentative D call TRBD2 (7 bases). The CDR3 sequence is 17 residues long. The germline V gene has CDR1 SGHTS and CDR2 YDEGEE. The ends were cut back, 4 bases at V and 0 bases at J, with 20 bases in the middle. The CDR3 nucleotides read TGTGCCAGCAGCCGGGAAGAGGGGGAGGGAAGCTCCTACGAGCAGTACTTC. Protein product: CASSREEGEGSSYEQYF.

The chain uses TRBV7-2 and TRBJ1-1; tentatively, D is TRBD1 (5 bases). CDR1 SGHTA and CDR2 FQGNSA come from the germline V gene. The CDR3 spans 14 residues. V dropped 6 bases and J dropped 2 bases, with 13 bases sitting between them. The CDR3 sequence is CASSYDSTNTEAFF. In DNA, the CDR3 is TGTGCCAGCAGTTATGACAGTACAAACACTGAAGCTTTCTTT.

The V call is TRBV24-1, the J call TRBJ2-2, with D unresolved. Trimming left V 3 bases short and J 2 bases short, with 12 bases between. Germline CDR1 reads KGHDR; CDR2 reads SFDVKD. This CDR3 region has 16 residues. CDR3 sequence: CATSDPRTDNTGELFF. CDR3 sequence (DNA): TGTGCCACCAGTGATCCTCGGACGGATAACACCGGGGAGCTGTTTTTT.

The gene calls are TRBV20-1 and TRBJ2-2; TRBD2 is a possible D gene (6 bases). Looked up from germline, CDR1 is DFQATT and CDR2 is SNEGSKA (reference sequence). Trimming cost V 6 bases and J 6 bases, with 11 bases left between them. This CDR3 contains 12 residues. The CDR3 here is CSALTSPGELFF. The CDR3 region has the DNA TGCAGTGCCCTTACTAGCCCCGGGGAGCTGTTTTTT.

This clonotype was seen a handful of times. The rearrangement uses TRBV6-5 and TRBJ1-2, with TRBD1 as a possible D gene (5 bases). V gave up 1 base and J gave up 0 bases, with 12 bases separating them. The germline V gene encodes CDR1 MNHEY and CDR2 SVGAGI. The CDR3 is 16 amino acids. CDR3 region: CASSYFRAGANYGYTF. CDR3 sequence (DNA): TGTGCCAGCAGTTACTTCAGGGCAGGTGCTAACTATGGCTACACCTTC.

The chain uses TRBV6-4 and TRBJ2-2, with D tentatively TRBD1 or TRBD2 (5 bases each). V was pared by 5 bases and J by 8 bases, with 15 bases between. The CDR3 is 14 residues long. Germline V gene sequence: CDR1 MRHNA, CDR2 SNTAGT. The CDR3 DNA is TGTGCCAGCAGTCGGGACGCCTATACGGGGGAGCTGTTTTTT. It yields the protein CASSRDAYTGELFF.

This clonotype was observed a few times. The chain links TRBV24-1 to TRBJ1-1, with D tentatively TRBD1 (6 bases). Germline V lookup: CDR1 KGHDR, CDR2 SFDVKD. V dropped 5 bases and J dropped 3 bases, with 6 bases sitting between them. The CDR3 covers 12 residues. The CDR3 nucleotides read TGTGCCACCAGTGGGACAGACACTGAAGCTTTCTTT. Its protein product is CATSGTDTEAFF.

This clonotype has a handful of counts. This chain uses TRBV20-1 with TRBJ1-6; D unclear. V dropped 1 base and J dropped 10 bases, with 14 bases sitting between them. Per the germline V gene, CDR1 is DFQATT and CDR2 is SNEGSKA (reference sequence). This CDR3 contains 14 residues. CDR3 bases: TGCAGTGCTAGAGTCCCCCTGGACTTCTCACCCCTCCACTTT. Amino acid sequence: CSARVPLDFSPLHF.

Comments on this clonotype: A junction end diverges from the germline sequence, so it may reflect a read error. The V and J genes are TRBV7-2 and TRBJ1-1; TRBD1 matches 8 bases. Germline assignment: CDR1 SGHTA and CDR2 FQGNSA. CDR3 length: 14 residues. This chain's CDR3 is CASSWTGSGTEAVF. DNA of the CDR3: TGTGCCAGCAGCTGGACAGGGAGTGGGACTGAAGCTGTCTTT.

The gene calls are TRBV7-9 and TRBJ1-1; TRBD1 is a possible D gene (5 bases). Germline V gene sequence: CDR1 SEHNR, CDR2 FQNEAQ (reference sequence). The V gene lost 4 bases and the J gene lost 7 bases, with 13 bases spanning the gap. CDR3 length equals 13 residues. The CDR3 region is CASSSSRVREAFF. DNA of the CDR3: TGTGCCAGCAGCTCCAGCAGGGTGCGTGAAGCTTTCTTT.

There are many counts of this clonotype. The chain employs TRBV10-3 and TRBJ1-6; 9 nucleotides align to TRBD1. The germline V gene has CDR1 ENHRY and CDR2 SYGVKD. V lost 6 bases and J lost 8; bases outside the gene matches: 8. There are 15 residues in the CDR3. The CDR3 bases are TGTGCCATCAGCGGACAGGGGAAGTCGGATTCACCCCTCCACTTT. It is translated as CAISGQGKSDSPLHF.

In its sample, this clonotype was seen once. This rearrangement joins TRBV20-1 to TRBJ2-5; D unclear. The J call may be in error: the DNA end matches TRBJ2-1 better. Germline values: CDR1 DFQATT, CDR2 SNEGSKA (reference sequence). This CDR3 spans 13 amino acids. The CDR3 is CRPLSSSSNEQFF. For the CDR3, the DNA is TGCAGGCCCCTCTCGTCGAGCTCCAATGAGCAGTTCTTC.

This clonotype was seen repeatedly, ten times or more. CDR3 DNA sequence: TGTGCCACCTATAGAGACCCGAACACTGAAGCTTTCTTT. Translating gives CATYRDPNTEAFF. V gene TRBV7-8 combines with J gene TRBJ1-1; no clear D. The CDR3 sequence is 13 residues long. V was trimmed by 10 bases and J by 1 base, leaving 13 bases between them. Germline CDR1 reads SGHVS; CDR2 reads FQNEAQ.

This clonotype was found a few times. The rearrangement uses TRBV3-1 and TRBJ2-7; possibly TRBD2 for D (5 bases). The germline gives CDR1 LGHDT, CDR2 YNNKEL (reference sequence). V was pared by 2 bases and J by 2 bases, with 10 bases between. This CDR3 is 14 amino acids long. The CDR3 bases are TGTGCCAGCAGCCAAAGGACTCGCACCTACGAGCAGTACTTC. This translates into CASSQRTRTYEQYF.

The chain joins TRBV7-2 to TRBJ2-7; 9 nucleotides align to TRBD1. V was clipped by 1 base and J by 3 bases; unmatched bases: 4. Germline V gives CDR1 SGHTA, CDR2 FQGNSA. This CDR3 is 15 amino acids long. DNA of the CDR3: TGTGCCAGCAGCTTAGTCGGGACAGGGTTCTACGAGCAGTACTTC. It is translated as CASSLVGTGFYEQYF.

This clonotype came up a few times. The genes are TRBV28 and TRBJ2-7; 8 bases line up with TRBD2. Trimming removed 8 bases from V and 0 bases from J; junction bases left unmatched: 3. The CDR3 is made up of 13 amino acids. Germline assignment: CDR1 MDHEN and CDR2 SYDVKM. In nucleotides, the CDR3 is TGTGCCAGCCTTAGCGGGGCCTCCTACGAGCAGTACTTC. It yields the protein CASLSGASYEQYF. The full variable domain, in which reference TRBV28 and TRBJ2-7 provide the parts outside the CDR3, is DVKVTQSSRYLVKRTGEKVFLECVQDMDHENMFWYRQDPGLGLRLIYFSYDVKMKEKGDIPEGYSVSREKKERFSLILESASTNQTSMYLCASLSGASYEQYFGPGTRLTVT.

The rearrangement joins TRBV9 to TRBJ2-5, with a tentative D call TRBD2 (7 bases). The V and J ends lost 3 bases and 1 base respectively, with 16 bases between them. From germline, CDR1 is SGDLS and CDR2 YYNGEE. The CDR3 runs to 16 residues. CDR3 in amino acids: CASSEGGTRLQETQYF. The CDR3 DNA is TGTGCCAGCAGCGAGGGGGGGACGCGGCTCCAAGAGACCCAGTACTTC.

This clonotype was picked up a small number of times. The chain carries TRBV29-1 and TRBJ1-3; D is perhaps TRBD1 (6 bases). CDR3 length equals 16 residues. The germline V gene has CDR1 SQVTM and CDR2 ANQGSEA. V lost 1 base to trimming and J lost 0 bases, with 13 bases between them. DNA for the CDR3: TGCAGCGTTGAAGGTGTTCAGGGGTTCTCTGGAAACACCATATATTTT. Encoded protein: CSVEGVQGFSGNTIYF.

This clonotype appeared a few times. This sequence joins TRBV20-1 and TRBJ1-5; D unclear. Germline CDR1 DFQATT, CDR2 SNEGSKA (reference sequence). V lost 6 bases and J lost 4, with 13 bases in between. The CDR3 extends over 13 amino acids. Here the CDR3 reads CSAPGVGNQPQHF. The DNA for the CDR3 is TGCAGTGCCCCCGGGGTAGGGAATCAGCCCCAGCATTTT.

This clonotype was counted a few times. This chain connects TRBV7-2 to TRBJ2-7; no firm D call. Per germline, CDR1 SGHTA and CDR2 FQGNSA. This CDR3 spans 14 amino acids. V was trimmed by 5 bases and J by 6 bases, leaving 17 bases between them. CDR3 sequence reads: CASSLPPRKAEQYF. CDR3 sequence (DNA): TGTGCCAGCAGCCTACCCCCACGGAAGGCCGAGCAGTACTTC.

This clonotype appeared a single time. The rearrangement uses TRBV2 and TRBJ2-3, with D possibly TRBD2 on 6 matching bases. V gave up 11 bases and J gave up 2 bases, with 17 bases separating them. The CDR3 consists of 14 residues. Germline assignment: CDR1 SNHLY and CDR2 FYNNEI. The CDR3 here is CAGDTSKDTDTQYF. CDR3 DNA: TGTGCCGGGGATACTAGCAAGGACACAGATACGCAGTATTTT.

The V gene is TRBV7-9, the J gene TRBJ1-2, with 12 nucleotides matching TRBD1. Losses at the gene ends were 5 bases for V and 6 bases for J; bases not matched to a gene: 7. CDR3 size: 15 residues. Per the germline V gene, CDR1 is SEHNR and CDR2 is FQNEAQ (reference sequence). The CDR3 DNA is TGTGCCAGCAGCCCCCGGGACAGGGGGCTTCATGGCTACACCTTC. Translation: CASSPRDRGLHGYTF. Full variable domain (outside the CDR3, taken from reference TRBV7-9 and TRBJ1-2): DTGVSQNPRHKITKRGQNVTFRCDPISEHNRLYWYRQTLGQGPEFLTYFQNEAQLEKSRLLSDRFSAERPKGSFSTLEIQRTEQGDSAMYLCASSPRDRGLHGYTFGSGTRLTVV.

This clonotype was observed once. The gene calls are TRBV12-3 or TRBV12-4 and TRBJ1-2, with D uncertain. This CDR3 comprises 13 residues. V was trimmed by 3 bases and J by 4 bases, leaving 9 bases between them. The CDR3 DNA is TGTGCCAGCAGTTTTGAGGGAAGCTATGGCTACACCTTC. This translates into CASSFEGSYGYTF.

The rearrangement links TRBV19 to TRBJ1-1; TRBD1 is a possible D gene (6 bases). The V gene's germline CDR1 is LNHDA and CDR2 SQIVND (reference sequence). The CDR3 loop spans 13 amino acids. Trimming removed 4 bases from V and 7 bases from J, with 13 bases in between. CDR3 coding DNA: TGTGCCAGTAGTAGGGGGGGCAGCGATGAAGCTTTCTTT. Translated, it gives CASSRGGSDEAFF. Full variable domain (outside the CDR3, taken from reference TRBV19 and TRBJ1-1): DGGITQSPKYLFRKEGQNVTLSCEQNLNHDAMYWYRQDPGQGLRLIYYSQIVNDFQKGDIAEGYSVSREKKESFPLTVTSAQKNPTAFYLCASSRGGSDEAFFGQGTRLTVV.